This paragraph covers one T cell receptor (beta chain) sequence. Its antigen is not known. Germline CDR1 is MNHEY and CDR2 is SMNVEV (reference sequence). With 5 bases clipped from V and 2 bases from J, the junction kept 5 bases outside the gene matches. The CDR3 runs 15 residues. The repertoire was sequenced with immunoSEQ multiplex PCR; TCRdb's copy has only in-frame clones and lacks some. The table includes around 300,000 clones, about 86% detected once. This specimen comes from a study of cytomegalovirus exposure and HLA in healthy donors. Study-wide points: The study recorded 164 TCR beta chains that were cytomegalovirus-associated.

The donors were part of the roughly 110-subject validation cohort, which stood apart from the approximately 630-subject first cohort. The sample taken for sequencing was PBMCs. The sequence derives from a woman aged 18-29 years in good health and CMV-seronegative. This chain connects TRBV27 to TRBJ2-3, with 9 bases lining up with TRBD2. The CDR3 region has the DNA TGTGCCAGCAGTCAGGGACTAGCAGACACAGATACGCAGTATTTT. Its translation is CASSQGLADTDTQYF.